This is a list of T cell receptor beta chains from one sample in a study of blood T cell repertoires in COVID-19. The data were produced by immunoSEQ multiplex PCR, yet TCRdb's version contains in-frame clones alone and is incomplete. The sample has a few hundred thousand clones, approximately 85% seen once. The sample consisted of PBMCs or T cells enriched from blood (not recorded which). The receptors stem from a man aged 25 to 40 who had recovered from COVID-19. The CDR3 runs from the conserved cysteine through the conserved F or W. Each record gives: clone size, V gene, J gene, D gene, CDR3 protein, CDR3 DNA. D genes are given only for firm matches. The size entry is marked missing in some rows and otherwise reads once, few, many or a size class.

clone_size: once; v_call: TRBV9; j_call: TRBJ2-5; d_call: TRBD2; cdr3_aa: CASSVHPGTSGLQETQYF; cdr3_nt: TGTGCCAGCAGCGTACACCCTGGGACTAGCGGGCTCCAAGAGACCCAGTACTTC
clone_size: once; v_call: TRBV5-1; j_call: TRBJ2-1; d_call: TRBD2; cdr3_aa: CASREAGGSYNEQFF; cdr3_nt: TGCGCCAGCAGAGAAGCGGGGGGCTCCTACAATGAGCAGTTCTTC
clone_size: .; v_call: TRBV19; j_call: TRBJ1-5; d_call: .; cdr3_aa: CASSIELRYNQPQHF; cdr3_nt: TGTGCCAGTAGTATAGAACTGAGGTACAATCAGCCCCAGCATTTT
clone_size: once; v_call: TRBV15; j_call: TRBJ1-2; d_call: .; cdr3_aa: CATSSQQGGYDYTF; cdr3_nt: TGTGCCACCAGCAGCCAACAGGGTGGCTATGACTACACCTTC
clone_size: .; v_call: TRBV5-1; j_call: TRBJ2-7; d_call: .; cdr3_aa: CASSLAGQGPYEQYF; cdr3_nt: TGCGCCAGCAGCTTGGCCGGGCAGGGGCCTTACGAGCAGTACTTC
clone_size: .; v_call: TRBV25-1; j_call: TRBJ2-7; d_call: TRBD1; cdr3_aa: CASSPGQGGYEQYF; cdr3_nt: TGTGCCAGCAGTCCGGGACAGGGGGGCTACGAGCAGTACTTC
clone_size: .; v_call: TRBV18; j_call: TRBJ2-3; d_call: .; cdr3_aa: CASSPVQGRKDTQYF; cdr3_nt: TGTGCCAGCTCACCTGTTCAGGGAAGGAAAGATACGCAGTATTTT
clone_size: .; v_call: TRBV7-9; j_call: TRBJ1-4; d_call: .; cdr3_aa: CASSLAREKLFF; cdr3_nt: TGTGCCAGCAGCTTAGCTCGGGAAAAACTGTTTTTT
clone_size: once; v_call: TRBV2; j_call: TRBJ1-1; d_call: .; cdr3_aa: CASSESLNTEAFF; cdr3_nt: TGTGCCAGCAGTGAAAGCTTGAACACTGAAGCTTTCTTT
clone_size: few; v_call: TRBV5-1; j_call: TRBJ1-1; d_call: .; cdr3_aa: CASSPFRGNTEAFF; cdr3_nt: TGCGCCAGCAGCCCCTTCCGGGGGAACACTGAAGCTTTCTTT
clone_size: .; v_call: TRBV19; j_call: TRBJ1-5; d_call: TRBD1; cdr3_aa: CASSSPGQGAQPQHF; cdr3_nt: TGTGCCAGTAGTAGTCCGGGACAGGGAGCTCAGCCCCAGCATTTT
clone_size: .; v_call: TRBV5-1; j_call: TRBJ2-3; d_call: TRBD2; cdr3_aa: CASSLGGTSDLRSTANTQYF; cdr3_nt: TGCGCCAGCAGCTTGGGGGGAACTAGCGACCTCAGGAGTACGGCAAATACGCAGTATTTT
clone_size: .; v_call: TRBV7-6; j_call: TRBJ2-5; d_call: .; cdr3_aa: CASSLYRGSQETQYF; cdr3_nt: TGTGCCAGCAGCTTATATCGGGGGTCCCAAGAGACCCAGTACTTC
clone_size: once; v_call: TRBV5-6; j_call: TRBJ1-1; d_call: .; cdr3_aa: CASSGNWGDTEAFF; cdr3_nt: TGTGCCAGCAGTGGGAACTGGGGGGACACTGAAGCTTTCTTT
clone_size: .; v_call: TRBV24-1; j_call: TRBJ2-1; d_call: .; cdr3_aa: CATSQSPGYNEQFF; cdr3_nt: TGTGCCACCAGTCAGTCGCCGGGGTACAATGAGCAGTTCTTC
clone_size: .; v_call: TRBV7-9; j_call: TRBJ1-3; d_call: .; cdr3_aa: CASSLGRGLGNTIYF; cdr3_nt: TGTGCCAGCAGCTTGGGGAGGGGCCTTGGAAACACCATATATTTT
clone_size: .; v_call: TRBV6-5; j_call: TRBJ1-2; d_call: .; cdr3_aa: CASSFGLLNYGYTF; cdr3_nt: TGTGCCAGCTCTTTCGGACTGTTGAACTATGGCTACACCTTC
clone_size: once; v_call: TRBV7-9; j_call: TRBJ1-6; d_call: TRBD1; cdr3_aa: CASSYETGSNSPLHF; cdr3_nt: TGTGCCAGCAGCTATGAGACAGGGTCGAATTCACCCCTCCACTTT
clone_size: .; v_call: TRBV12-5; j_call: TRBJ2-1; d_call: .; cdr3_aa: CASGLTYPGSEQFF; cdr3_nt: TGTGCTAGTGGTTTGACCTACCCCGGGAGTGAGCAGTTCTTC
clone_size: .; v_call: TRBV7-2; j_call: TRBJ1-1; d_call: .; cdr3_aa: CASSLVQGGTEAFF; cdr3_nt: TGTGCCAGCAGCTTAGTACAGGGTGGCACTGAAGCTTTCTTT
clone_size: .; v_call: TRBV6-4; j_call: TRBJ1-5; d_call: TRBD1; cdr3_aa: CASSETGGDQPQHF; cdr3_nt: TGTGCCAGCAGTGAGACAGGGGGGGATCAGCCCCAGCATTTT
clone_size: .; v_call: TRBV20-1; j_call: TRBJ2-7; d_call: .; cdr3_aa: CSAADSYEQYF; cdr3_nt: TGCAGTGCAGCCGATTCATACGAGCAGTACTTC
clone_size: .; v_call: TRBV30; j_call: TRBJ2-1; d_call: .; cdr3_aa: CAWSGPTLGGNSYNEQFF; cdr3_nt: TGTGCCTGGAGTGGACCCACCTTGGGGGGAAACTCCTACAATGAGCAGTTCTTC
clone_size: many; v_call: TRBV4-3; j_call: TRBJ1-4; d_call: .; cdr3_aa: CASSQVSGDTQWQLFF; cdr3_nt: TGCGCCAGCAGCCAAGTTAGCGGGGACACACAATGGCAACTGTTTTTT
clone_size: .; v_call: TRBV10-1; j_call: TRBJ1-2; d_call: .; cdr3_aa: CASSPLFTHGYTF; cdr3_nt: TGCGCCAGCAGTCCACTATTTACCCATGGCTACACCTTC